The entry below describes one T cell receptor (beta chain). Its target is not known. This may be a read error: a much more frequent sequence differs by one nucleotide. The TCR beta CDR3 regions underwent amplification using RNA transcripts as the source. In the first-round RT-PCR of the TCR CDR3, the HTBI primer set was used. TCRdb re-analysed the multiplex PCR reads in MiXCR, keeping a single row per CDR3 protein. This repertoire shows a few hundred thousand distinct CDR3 sequences, roughly a sixth found once; its top ten account for about 3.5%. Uncontrolled infection, other autoimmune disease, pregnancy or lactation barred patients from enrollment. Clinicians diagnosed patients from clinical symptoms, serum thyroxine and TRAb, thyroid ultrasound and orbital computed tomography. Germline V CDR1 and CDR2: MDHEN, SYDVKM. The CDR3 has 14 amino acids. These data come from a study of T cells in Graves' hyperthyroidism and ophthalmopathy.

Overall study findings and caveats: Ophthalmopathy onset followed model prediction by a median roughly 6.5 months.

The chain has TRBV28 and TRBJ2-7; 8 nucleotides align to TRBD1. The clonotype was recovered from a middle-aged woman with Graves' ophthalmopathy. Sequencing input: blood. The CDR3: CASSSSTGVYGQYF. The CDR3 nucleotides are TGTGCCAGCAGTTCATCGACAGGGGTCTACGGGCAGTACTTC.